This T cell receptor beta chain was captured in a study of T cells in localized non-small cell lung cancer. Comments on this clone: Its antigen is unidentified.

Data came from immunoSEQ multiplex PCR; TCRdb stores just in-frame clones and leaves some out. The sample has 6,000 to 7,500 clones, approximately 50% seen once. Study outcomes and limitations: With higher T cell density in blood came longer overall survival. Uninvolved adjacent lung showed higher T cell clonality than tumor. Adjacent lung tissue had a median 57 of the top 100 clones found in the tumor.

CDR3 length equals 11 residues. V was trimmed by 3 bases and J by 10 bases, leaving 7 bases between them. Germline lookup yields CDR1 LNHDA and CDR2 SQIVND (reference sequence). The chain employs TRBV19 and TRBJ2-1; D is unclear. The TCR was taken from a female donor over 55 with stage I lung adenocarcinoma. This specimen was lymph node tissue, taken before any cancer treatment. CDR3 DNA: TGTGCCAGTAGTATCAGGCGGGAGCAGTTCTTC. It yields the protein CASSIRREQFF.